Shown below are 3 T cell receptor beta chains from a single sample sequenced in a study of beta chain features in type 1 diabetes. The antigens for these receptors are not known. What was sequenced were expressed TCRB transcripts, since all of the isolated RNA had been reverse transcribed. TCRdb keeps only in-frame clones here, not all; method: immunoSEQ multiplex PCR. The table records 150,000 to 200,000 clones, roughly 63% of them present only once. Study results and limitations: In every one of the four CD4+ subsets, TCRB CDR3s were moderately but significantly shorter in Type 1 diabetes patients.

Source material: naive CD4+ T cells from blood. Receptors originate from a man aged 30-40 years with type 1 diabetes.

The chain uses TRBV14 and TRBJ2-1; 9 bases line up with TRBD1. The CDR3 has 17 amino acids. Germline-derived CDR1 and CDR2 are SGHDN and FVKESK. Trimming removed 6 bases from V and 4 bases from J; junction bases left unmatched: 13. DNA of the CDR3: TGTGCCAGCAGTCGAAAGGCCGGGACAGGGAGGTACAATGAGCAGTTCTTC. Translated, it gives CASSRKAGTGRYNEQFF.

V and J are TRBV7-6 and TRBJ2-5; D unclear. CDR3 length: 12 residues. V was shortened by 5 bases and J by 5 bases, with 9 bases between the two germline ends. CDR1 is SGHVS and CDR2 is FNYEAQ in the germline V gene. CDR3 DNA: TGTGCCAGCAGCCCCAGTGTGGAGACCCAGTACTTC. This codes for CASSPSVETQYF.

The chain couples TRBV27 to TRBJ2-3; D may correspond to TRBD1 or TRBD2 (5 bases each). The CDR3 covers 14 residues. Per the germline V gene, CDR1 is MNHEY and CDR2 is SMNVEV (reference sequence). V shed 2 bases and J shed 4 bases, with 10 bases lying between them. CDR3 DNA sequence: TGTGCCAGCAGTTTAGTGGGGGTTCCAGATACGCAGTATTTT. This translates into CASSLVGVPDTQYF.